This T cell receptor beta chain was identified in a study of shared clonotypes between healthy human individuals. The overall study: Three CD4 naive, three CD4 memory, two CD8 naive and one CD8 memory plate were used per donor.

Germline V CDR1 and CDR2: MNHNS, SASEGT. This CDR3 is 13 amino acids long. Between the trimmed V and J ends, which lost 3 bases and 2 bases, there was a span of 8 bases. Naivety among CD8 cells was defined by CD45RO negativity and positive CCR7 selection, thereby excluding terminally differentiated effector memory CD45RA+ cells. Repertoires were generated with immunoSEQ multiplex PCR, while TCRdb's copy carries only in-frame clones and drops some. The profile shows more than 550,000 clones, about 92% of them singletons. The TCR sequence derives from a man younger than 40 in good health. This chain joins TRBV6-1 and TRBJ2-7, with D hard to call. Sequencing used naive CD8+ T cells sorted from blood. The CDR3 protein is CASSDFFTYEQYF. CDR3 bases: TGTGCCAGCAGTGATTTCTTTACCTACGAGCAGTACTTC.